This paragraph reports one T cell receptor (beta chain). V was trimmed by 3 bases and J by 5 bases, leaving 5 bases between them. The CDR3 runs 12 residues. The V gene's germline CDR1 is MNHNY and CDR2 SVGAGI (reference sequence). The data are from a study of control samples from healthy donors and cancer patients. Method: immunoSEQ multiplex PCR; TCRdb's copy keeps in-frame clones and lacks some. The sample records roughly 130,000 clones, around 94% being singletons. The TCR originated in a man aged 55 to 70 with colorectal cancer. Sequenced input: PBMCs. The rearrangement uses TRBV6-6 and TRBJ1-5; D unresolved. The DNA of the CDR3 is TGTGCCAGCAGTTATCGGGATCAGCCCCAGCATTTT. Its translation is CASSYRDQPQHF.